Listed below are T cell receptor beta chains from one sample, sequenced in a study of cytomegalovirus exposure and HLA in healthy donors. Assay used: immunoSEQ multiplex PCR; TCRdb lists only in-frame clones, some missing. The data hold about 220,000 clones, with 90% to 95% observed a single time. Sequencing was carried out using PBMCs. These receptors all stem from a woman between 18 and 29 years old in good health and CMV-seronegative. CDR3s include the opening cysteine and the closing phenylalanine or tryptophan. The D gene is left open where the match is weak. Clone size, where shown, is once, few, many, or a class for clones that have expanded.

>TRBJ2-5|.|TRBD1|TRBV2|14
CASSGQGAGETQYF
TGTGCCAGCAGTGGACAGGGGGCAGGAGAGACCCAGTACTTC
>TRBJ2-7|.|TRBD1|TRBV2|15
CASSGWGQGVSMQYF
TGTGCCAGCAGCGGCTGGGGACAGGGTGTTTCTATGCAGTACTTC
>TRBJ2-6|.|TRBD1|TRBV14|19
CASSQDEGQGPSGANVLTF
TGTGCCAGCAGCCAAGATGAGGGACAGGGTCCCTCTGGGGCCAACGTCCTGACTTTC
>TRBJ2-1|.|TRBD2|TRBV5-1|13
CASSLVVSGRGFF
TGCGCCAGCAGCTTGGTTGTTAGCGGGAGGGGGTTCTTC
>TRBJ1-2|.|TRBD1|TRBV6-4|15
CASTPTGQGNYGYTF
TGTGCCAGCACCCCAACGGGACAGGGAAACTATGGCTACACCTTC
>TRBJ2-7|.|.|TRBV2|14
CASSVSPREYEQYF
TGTGCCAGCAGTGTCTCCCCGCGGGAATACGAGCAGTACTTC
>TRBJ2-5|.|TRBD1|TRBV7-6|12
CASSSGGETQYF
TGTGCCAGCAGCTCAGGGGGAGAGACCCAGTACTTC
>TRBJ2-7|.|.|TRBV6-1|14
CASSFGTLSGEQYF
TGTGCCAGCAGTTTCGGGACACTCTCGGGGGAGCAGTACTTC
>TRBJ2-3|.|TRBD2|TRBV28|15
CASRRPGLAADTQYF
TGTGCCAGCAGGCGACCGGGACTAGCTGCAGATACGCAGTATTTT
>TRBJ2-3|.|TRBD2|TRBV6-4|15
CASSTQAGVSDTQYF
TGTGCCAGCAGTACTCAAGCGGGAGTGTCAGATACGCAGTATTTT
>TRBJ2-3|.|.|TRBV6-1|14
CASSVLGRGDTQYF
TGTGCCAGCAGTGTTCTCGGGAGAGGGGATACGCAGTATTTT
>TRBJ2-7|once|TRBD2|TRBV11-2|14
CASSSGSGPYEQYF
TGTGCCAGCAGCAGCGGGAGTGGTCCCTACGAGCAGTACTTC
>TRBJ2-7|.|.|TRBV19|13
CASSRTVRGEQYF
TGTGCCAGTAGTCGGACAGTCCGGGGCGAGCAGTACTTC
>TRBJ1-3|.|.|TRBV6-1|12
CASGQREGTIYF
TGTGCCAGTGGACAGCGCGAAGGAACCATATATTTT